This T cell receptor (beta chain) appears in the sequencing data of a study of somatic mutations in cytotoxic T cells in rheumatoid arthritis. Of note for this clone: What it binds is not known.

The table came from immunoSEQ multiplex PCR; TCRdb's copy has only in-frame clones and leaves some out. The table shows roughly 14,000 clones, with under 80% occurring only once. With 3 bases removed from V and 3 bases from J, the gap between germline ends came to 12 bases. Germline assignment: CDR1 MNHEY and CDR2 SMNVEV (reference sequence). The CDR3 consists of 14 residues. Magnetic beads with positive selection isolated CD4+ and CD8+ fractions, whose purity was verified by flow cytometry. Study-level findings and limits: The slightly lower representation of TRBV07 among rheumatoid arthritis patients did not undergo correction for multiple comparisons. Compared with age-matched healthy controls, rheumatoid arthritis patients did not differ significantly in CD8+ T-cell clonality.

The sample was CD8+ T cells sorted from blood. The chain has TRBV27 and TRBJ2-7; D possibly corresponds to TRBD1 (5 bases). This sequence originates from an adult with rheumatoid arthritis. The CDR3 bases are TGTGCCAGCAGTTTCAGGGCCCGACTCTACGAGCAGTACTTC. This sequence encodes CASSFRARLYEQYF.